This note documents a single TCR beta chain sequence. Time point denoted: blood 2 weeks post-SBRT. Treatment meaning: 15 Gy SBRT to primary tumor, nephrectomy 4 weeks later. The tumor was a clear cell renal cell carcinoma. This sample is drawn from a study of radiation and T cells in renal cell carcinoma. About the research overall: Nephrectomy followed 15 Gy stereotactic body radiation by 4 weeks.

The assay was immunoSEQ multiplex PCR, and TCRdb's table has in-frame clones only and misses some. This sample has around 130,000 clones, with about 88% found just once. There are 13 residues in the CDR3. V was trimmed by 6 bases and J by 3 bases, leaving 11 bases between them. Germline CDR1 is ENHRY and CDR2 is SYGVKD. Sample: blood, taken from a patient whose treatment included radiotherapy and nephrectomy. The rearrangement joins TRBV10-3 to TRBJ1-2; D unclear. This receptor was obtained from a woman aged 65 to 85 with renal cell carcinoma. CDR3 coding DNA: TGTGCCATCAGCAGTGTATCCTACTATGGCTACACCTTC. It is translated as CAISSVSYYGYTF.